A single sample gave rise to the 4 T cell receptor beta chains below, sequenced in a study of cytomegalovirus exposure and HLA in healthy donors. It was with 60 Vbeta and 13 Jbeta primers that the PCR ran. Profiled with immunoSEQ multiplex PCR; TCRdb holds only in-frame clones, not every one. The sample carries over 150,000 clones, approximately 84% recorded once. Sample: PBMCs. These receptors were obtained from a man aged 18-30 years in good health and CMV-seronegative.

The chain carries TRBV30 and TRBJ2-7; 10 bases are shared with TRBD1. The CDR3 runs to 13 residues. Germline CDR1 reads GTSNPN; CDR2 reads SVGIG (reference sequence). The trim removed 6 bases at V and 2 bases at J, leaving 4 bases unmatched. CDR3 nucleotide sequence: TGTGCCTGCACCGGGACAGGGGCCTACGAGCAGTACTTC. Protein product: CACTGTGAYEQYF.

This chain joins TRBV15 and TRBJ2-7; 7 nucleotides align to TRBD1. Losses at the gene ends were 1 base for V and 5 bases for J; bases not matched to a gene: 11. Germline CDR1 is LNHNV and CDR2 is YYDKDF (reference sequence). This CDR3 comprises 16 residues. The CDR3 here is CATSRGGQPRINEQYF. The CDR3 DNA sequence: TGTGCCACCAGCAGAGGGGGACAGCCCAGGATAAACGAGCAGTACTTC.

The chain has TRBV27 and TRBJ2-7; D is possibly TRBD1 (6 bases). The CDR3 has 16 residues. The V gene's germline CDR1 is MNHEY and CDR2 SMNVEV (reference sequence). The V and J ends lost 3 bases and 1 base respectively, with 16 bases between them. CDR3 sequence (DNA): TGTGCCAGCAGTTTCTCCCAGGGGAGATCTTCCTACGAGCAGTACTTC. Protein: CASSFSQGRSSYEQYF.

The chain recombines TRBV7-9 with TRBJ2-3; 9 nucleotides match TRBD2. V lost 5 bases to trimming and J lost 3 bases; unmatched junction nucleotides: 12. Germline-derived CDR1 and CDR2 are SEHNR and FQNEAQ (reference sequence). The CDR3 has 17 amino acids. Here the CDR3 reads CASSLLRSSGETDTQYF. In DNA, the CDR3 is TGTGCCAGCAGCCTCCTCCGTTCTAGCGGGGAGACAGATACGCAGTATTTT. Complete variable domain (other parts from reference TRBV7-9 and TRBJ2-3): DTGVSQNPRHKITKRGQNVTFRCDPISEHNRLYWYRQTLGQGPEFLTYFQNEAQLEKSRLLSDRFSAERPKGSFSTLEIQRTEQGDSAMYLCASSLLRSSGETDTQYFGPGTRLTVL.